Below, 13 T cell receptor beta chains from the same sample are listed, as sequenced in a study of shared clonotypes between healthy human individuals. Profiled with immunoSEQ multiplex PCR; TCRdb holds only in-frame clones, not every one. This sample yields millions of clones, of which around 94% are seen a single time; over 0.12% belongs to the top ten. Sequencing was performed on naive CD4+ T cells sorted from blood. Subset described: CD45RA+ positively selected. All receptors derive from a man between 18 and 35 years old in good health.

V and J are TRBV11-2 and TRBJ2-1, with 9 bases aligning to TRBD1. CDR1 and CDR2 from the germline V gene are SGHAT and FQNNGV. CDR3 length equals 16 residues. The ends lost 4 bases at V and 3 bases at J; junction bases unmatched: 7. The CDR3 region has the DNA TGTGCCAGCAGCTCCCAGGGACAGGGCATCTACAATGAGCAGTTCTTC. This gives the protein CASSSQGQGIYNEQFF.

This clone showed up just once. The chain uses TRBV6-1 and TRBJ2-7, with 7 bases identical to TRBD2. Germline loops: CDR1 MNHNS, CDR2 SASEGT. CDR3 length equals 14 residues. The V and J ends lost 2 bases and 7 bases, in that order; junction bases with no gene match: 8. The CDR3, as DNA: TGTGCCAGCAGTGAAAAAGCGGGGAGAATAGAGCAGTACTTC. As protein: CASSEKAGRIEQYF.

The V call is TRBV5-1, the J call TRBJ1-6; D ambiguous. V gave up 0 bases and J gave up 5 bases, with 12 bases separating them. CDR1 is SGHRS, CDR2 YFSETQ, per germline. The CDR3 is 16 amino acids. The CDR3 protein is CASSLDSPRNNSPLHF. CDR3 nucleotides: TGCGCCAGCAGCTTGGACTCGCCGAGAAATAATTCACCCCTCCACTTT.

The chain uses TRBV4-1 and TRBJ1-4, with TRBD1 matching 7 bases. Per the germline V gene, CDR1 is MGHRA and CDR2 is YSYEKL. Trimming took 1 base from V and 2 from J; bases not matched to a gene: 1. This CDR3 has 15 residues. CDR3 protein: CASSQVTGTNEKLFF. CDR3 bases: TGCGCCAGCAGCCAAGTGACAGGGACTAATGAAAAACTGTTTTTT.

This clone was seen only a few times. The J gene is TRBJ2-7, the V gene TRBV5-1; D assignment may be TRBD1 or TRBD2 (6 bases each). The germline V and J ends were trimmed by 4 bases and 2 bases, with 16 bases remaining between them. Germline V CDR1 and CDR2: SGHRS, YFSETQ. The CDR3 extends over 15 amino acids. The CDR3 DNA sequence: TGCGCCAGCAGCCTGGAGGGGGTGAGCACCTACGAGCAGTACTTC. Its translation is CASSLEGVSTYEQYF. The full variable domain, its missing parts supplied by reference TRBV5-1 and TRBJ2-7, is KAGVTQTPRYLIKTRGQQVTLSCSPISGHRSVSWYQQTPGQGLQFLFEYFSETQRNKGNFPGRFSGRQFSNSRSEMNVSTLELGDSALYLCASSLEGVSTYEQYFGPGTRLTVT.

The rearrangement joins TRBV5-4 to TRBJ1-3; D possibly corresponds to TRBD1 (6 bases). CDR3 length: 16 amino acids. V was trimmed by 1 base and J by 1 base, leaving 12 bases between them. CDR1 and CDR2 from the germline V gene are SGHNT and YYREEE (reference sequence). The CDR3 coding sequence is TGTGCCAGCAGCTTGAAAAGGGGGACGTCTGGAAACACCATATATTTT. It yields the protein CASSLKRGTSGNTIYF. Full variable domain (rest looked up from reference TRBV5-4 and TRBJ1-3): ETGVTQSPTHLIKTRGQQVTLRCSSQSGHNTVSWYQQALGQGPQFIFQYYREEENGRGNFPPRFSGLQFPNYSSELNVNALELDDSALYLCASSLKRGTSGNTIYFGEGSWLTVV.

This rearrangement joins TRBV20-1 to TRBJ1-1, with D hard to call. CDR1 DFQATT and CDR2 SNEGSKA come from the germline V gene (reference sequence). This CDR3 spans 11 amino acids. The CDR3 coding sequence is TGCATTAGCGGGGAGAACACTGAAGCTTTCTTT. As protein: CISGENTEAFF.

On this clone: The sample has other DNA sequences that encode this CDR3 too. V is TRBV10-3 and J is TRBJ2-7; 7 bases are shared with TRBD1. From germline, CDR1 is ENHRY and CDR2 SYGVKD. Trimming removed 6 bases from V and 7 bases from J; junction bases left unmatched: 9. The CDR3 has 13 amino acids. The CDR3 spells CAISATGAGEQYF. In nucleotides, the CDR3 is TGTGCCATCAGCGCCACAGGGGCCGGGGAGCAGTACTTC.

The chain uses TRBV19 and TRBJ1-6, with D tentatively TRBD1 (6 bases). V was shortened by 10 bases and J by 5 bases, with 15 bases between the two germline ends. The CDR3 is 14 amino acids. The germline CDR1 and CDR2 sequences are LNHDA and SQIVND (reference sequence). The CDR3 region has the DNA TGTGCCACACACGGGGGGGCGGATAATTCACCCCTCCACTTT. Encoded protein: CATHGGADNSPLHF. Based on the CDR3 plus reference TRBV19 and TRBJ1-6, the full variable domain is DGGITQSPKYLFRKEGQNVTLSCEQNLNHDAMYWYRQDPGQGLRLIYYSQIVNDFQKGDIAEGYSVSREKKESFPLTVTSAQKNPTAFYLCATHGGADNSPLHFGNGTRLTVT.

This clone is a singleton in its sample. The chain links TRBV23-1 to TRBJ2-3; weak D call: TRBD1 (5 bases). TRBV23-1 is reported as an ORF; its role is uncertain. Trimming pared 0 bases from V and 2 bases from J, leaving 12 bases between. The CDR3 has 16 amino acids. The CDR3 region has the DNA TGCGCCAGCAGTCAATCGTCGGTAGGGGACACAGATACGCAGTATTTT. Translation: CASSQSSVGDTDTQYF.

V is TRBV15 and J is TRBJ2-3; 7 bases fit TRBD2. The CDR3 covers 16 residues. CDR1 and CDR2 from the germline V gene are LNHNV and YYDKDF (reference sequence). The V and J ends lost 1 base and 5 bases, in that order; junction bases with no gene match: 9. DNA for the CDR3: TGTGCCACCAGCAGAGTGCAGCGGGGATCCGGAGATACGCAGTATTTT. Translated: CATSRVQRGSGDTQYF.

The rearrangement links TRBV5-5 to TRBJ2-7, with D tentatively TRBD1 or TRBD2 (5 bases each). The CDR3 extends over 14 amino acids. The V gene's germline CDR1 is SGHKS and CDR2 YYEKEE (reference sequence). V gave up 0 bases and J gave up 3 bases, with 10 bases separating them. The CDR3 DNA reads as TGTGCCAGCAGCTTGGCTTGGGACCTCTACGAGCAGTACTTC. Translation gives CASSLAWDLYEQYF.

The CDR3 sequence is CAWTIQGTGEQYF. CDR3 bases: TGTGCCTGGACGATTCAGGGGACAGGCGAGCAGTACTTC. The chain couples TRBV30 to TRBJ2-7; 8 nucleotides align to TRBD1. Germline V lookup: CDR1 GTSNPN, CDR2 SVGIG (reference sequence). The CDR3 covers 13 residues. After removal of 4 bases from V and 6 bases from J, the junction contained 8 bases not matched to a gene.